This TCR beta chain was obtained from a study of T cells after yellow fever vaccination. Overall study results and limits: The study re-detected most primary-vaccination clones after the booster (96% CD4, roughly 88% CD8). Abundant clonotypes from the bulk population could contaminate FACS-sorted repertoires. Sorted memory subsets on day 0 showed almost all vaccine-responding clonotypes to be undetectable.

The CDR3 is 18 residues long. V lost 5 bases, J lost 0 bases, and 22 bases lay in between. The germline V gene has CDR1 SGHVS and CDR2 FQNEAQ. It was through 5'RACE template switching that TCR cDNA was made, with a universal primer site and UMIs added. TCRdb called the 5' RACE reads again in MiXCR, with one record for every CDR3 protein. The repertoire holds roughly 30,000 distinct CDR3 sequences, with approximately 6% as singletons. In its sample, this clonotype was seen a few times. The source was PBMCs, either bulk or a sorted T-cell subset (CD4+, CD8+, memory, or dextramer-sorted; not recorded which), collected on the day of the yellow fever booster vaccination. The chain is built from TRBV7-8 and TRBJ2-5; unclear D gene. The TCR was taken from a man younger than 45 who received the YFV17D yellow fever vaccine. CDR3 nucleotides: TGTGCCAGCAGCCGAACAACCTCTGGCGGATCGAACCAAGAGACCCAGTACTTC. It is translated as CASSRTTSGGSNQETQYF.